The entry that follows covers one T cell receptor (beta chain) sequence. The data stem from a study of blood T cell repertoires in COVID-19. Study at large: In each case, the material was cDNA or gDNA derived from T cells, B-cell-depleted T cells, or PBMCs.

Method: immunoSEQ multiplex PCR; TCRdb's copy keeps in-frame clones and lacks some. Of about 310,000 clones in the sample, almost 90% were seen once. Sequences were obtained from PBMCs or T cells enriched from blood (not recorded which). The clonotype was recovered from a woman between 18 and 30 years old with acute COVID-19.

CDR3 loop: CASSLGDRAGYTF. In DNA, the CDR3 is TGTGCCAGCAGCTTGGGGGACAGGGCCGGCTACACCTTC. The chain has TRBV5-4 and TRBJ1-2; 9 bases agree with TRBD1. The V gene's germline CDR1 is SGHNT and CDR2 YYREEE (reference sequence). CDR3 length: 13 amino acids. Germline trimming cut 0 bases from V and 8 bases from J; bases unmatched to any gene: 2.